A single sample is the source of the 25 T cell receptor beta chains below, sequenced in a study of beta chain features in type 1 diabetes. What was sequenced were expressed TCRB transcripts, since all of the isolated RNA had been reverse transcribed. Profiling relied on immunoSEQ multiplex PCR, and the TCRdb table lists in-frame clones only, not all of them. The sample holds approximately 470,000 clones, 30% seen once. The source material was naive CD4+ T cells from blood. These TCRs come from a man between 18 and 29 years old in good health.

This clone was recorded a few times. V and J are TRBV9 and TRBJ2-3; TRBD2 matches 10 bases. This CDR3 contains 15 residues. Looked up from germline, CDR1 is SGDLS and CDR2 is YYNGEE. Trimming cost V 0 bases and J 5 bases; bases outside gene matches: 3. The CDR3 region has the DNA TGTGCCAGCAGCGTAGGCGGGACTAGCGTAGATACGCAGTATTTT. Protein product: CASSVGGTSVDTQYF.

V is TRBV30 and J is TRBJ1-1, with D perhaps TRBD1 (6 bases). The CDR3 extends over 14 amino acids. The V gene's germline CDR1 is GTSNPN and CDR2 SVGIG (reference sequence). V gave up 0 bases and J gave up 5 bases, with 13 bases separating them. Here the CDR3 DNA reads TGTGCCTGGAGTGTTCCCGGGACATTGACTGAAGCTTTCTTT. Translating gives CAWSVPGTLTEAFF.

As for this clone: Other DNA sequences of this sample code for an identical CDR3. V is TRBV18 and J is TRBJ2-5; perhaps TRBD1 as D (6 bases). The CDR3 runs to 14 residues. Trimming removed 3 bases at V and 3 bases at J, with 11 bases between. Germline V CDR1 and CDR2: KGHSH, LQKENI. This CDR3 reads CASSPLAGEETQYF. CDR3 nucleotide sequence: TGTGCCAGCTCACCTTTAGCAGGGGAAGAGACCCAGTACTTC.

The chain's CDR3 is CAWTAAKNIQYF. CDR3 DNA: TGTGCCTGGACGGCAGCCAAAAACATTCAGTACTTC. The genes are TRBV30 and TRBJ2-4; D is undetermined. V gave up 4 bases and J gave up 0 bases, with 4 bases separating them. The V gene's germline CDR1 is GTSNPN and CDR2 SVGIG (reference sequence). CDR3 size: 12 residues.

The chain recombines TRBV7-8 with TRBJ2-3; 12 bases fit TRBD2. This CDR3 has 14 amino acids. Germline lookup yields CDR1 SGHVS and CDR2 FQNEAQ. With 3 bases clipped from V and 5 bases from J, the junction kept 0 bases outside the gene matches. The CDR3 nucleotides are TGTGCCAGCAGCTTGACTAGCGGGAGAGATACGCAGTATTTT. It codes for CASSLTSGRDTQYF.

This clone came up a few times. The chain uses TRBV28 and TRBJ2-5, with 7 bases aligning to TRBD2. The CDR3 has 14 amino acids. V trimming: 5 bases; J trimming: 2 bases; junction bases outside the gene matches: 5. Germline V gene data show CDR1 as MDHEN and CDR2 as SYDVKM. The CDR3: CASSGRVQQETQYF. The CDR3 nucleotides read TGTGCCAGCAGTGGGAGGGTCCAACAAGAGACCCAGTACTTC.

The chain couples TRBV30 to TRBJ2-3; 12 bases match TRBD2. V trimming: 2 bases; J trimming: 5 bases; junction bases outside the gene matches: 8. CDR3 length equals 16 residues. Germline V gives CDR1 GTSNPN, CDR2 SVGIG (reference sequence). The CDR3 spells CAWSPRLAGVRDTQYF. CDR3 DNA sequence: TGTGCCTGGAGTCCTCGACTAGCGGGAGTCAGAGATACGCAGTATTTT.

The V call is TRBV29-1, the J call TRBJ1-1, with 8 bases identical to TRBD1. The V gene's germline CDR1 is SQVTM and CDR2 ANQGSEA. The CDR3 is 13 amino acids. With V trimmed by 8 bases and J by 4 bases, 9 bases remained unmatched. The CDR3 DNA follows: TGCAGCACCAACCAGGGGGCAGGCACTGAAGCTTTCTTT. The encoded protein is CSTNQGAGTEAFF.

The sample holds a few counts of this clone. The chain recombines TRBV21-1 with TRBJ2-6. TRBV21-1 is annotated as a pseudogene. The CDR3 runs to 13 residues. The CDR3 is CASNPSGANVLTF. The CDR3 nucleotides are TGTGCCAGCAACCCGTCCGGGGCCAACGTCCTGACTTTC.

In its sample, this clone was seen a few times. The chain is built from TRBV9 and TRBJ2-2; 10 nucleotides align to TRBD2. The CDR3 contains 15 residues. V gave up 0 bases and J gave up 9 bases; unmatched junction bases: 5. CDR1 is SGDLS, CDR2 YYNGEE, per germline. The CDR3 nucleotides are TGTGCCAGCAGCGTAGCTAGCGGGAGTATACGGGAGCTGTTTTTT. Protein product: CASSVASGSIRELFF.

This clone showed up just a few times. This chain links TRBV7-2 with TRBJ2-7; 12 positions match TRBD2. With V trimmed by 5 bases and J by 5 bases, 13 bases remained unmatched. The CDR3 is 17 amino acids. Per germline, CDR1 SGHTA and CDR2 FQGNSA. In DNA form, the CDR3 reads TGTGCCAGCAGCCCTCAGGCTAGCGGGAGGGCCAAACACGAGCAGTACTTC. Its translation: CASSPQASGRAKHEQYF.

This clone was recorded a few times. This sample includes further DNA sequences coding for the same CDR3. The V call is TRBV30, the J call TRBJ1-1, with 8 bases matching TRBD1. The CDR3 runs 13 residues. V shed 3 bases, J shed 2 bases, and the junction held 2 bases outside the gene matches. Germline loops: CDR1 GTSNPN, CDR2 SVGIG (reference sequence). CDR3 DNA: TGTGCCTGGAGCCCAGGGGGCAACACTGAAGCTTTCTTT. Amino acid sequence: CAWSPGGNTEAFF.

This clone appeared a few times. V and J are TRBV7-9 and TRBJ2-3; no firm D call. V gave up 5 bases and J gave up 4 bases, with 19 bases separating them. From germline, CDR1 is SEHNR and CDR2 FQNEAQ (reference sequence). This CDR3 spans 16 amino acids. The CDR3 nucleotides read TGTGCCAGCAGCCATAACGTTGCGGAAGGGTCAGATACGCAGTATTTT. Its protein product is CASSHNVAEGSDTQYF. The entire variable domain, with the rest obtained from reference TRBV7-9 and TRBJ2-3, is as follows: DTGVSQNPRHKITKRGQNVTFRCDPISEHNRLYWYRQTLGQGPEFLTYFQNEAQLEKSRLLSDRFSAERPKGSFSTLEIQRTEQGDSAMYLCASSHNVAEGSDTQYFGPGTRLTVL.

The gene calls are TRBV28 and TRBJ2-1; tentative D call: TRBD2 (5 bases). The CDR3 is 12 residues long. Germline values: CDR1 MDHEN, CDR2 SYDVKM. V was cut by 1 base and J by 10 bases, with 8 bases left in between. The CDR3 coding sequence is TGTGCCAGCAGTTTATTAGAGGGAGAGCAGTTCTTC. Encoded protein: CASSLLEGEQFF.

This clone was detected only once. The rearrangement joins TRBV5-1 to TRBJ2-1; the D is unclear. Germline CDR1 is SGHRS and CDR2 is YFSETQ. V was pared by 3 bases and J by 6 bases, with 10 bases between. The CDR3 has 13 amino acids. This chain's CDR3 is CASSSIPSNEQFF. The CDR3 coding sequence is TGCGCCAGCAGCTCGATACCCAGCAATGAGCAGTTCTTC.

This clone was seen a handful of times. The genes are TRBV15 and TRBJ1-2, with D unresolved. This CDR3 comprises 11 residues. V was pared by 3 bases and J by 3 bases, with 2 bases between. From germline, CDR1 is LNHNV and CDR2 YYDKDF (reference sequence). In nucleotides, the CDR3 is TGTGCCACCAGCAGGGACTATGGCTACACCTTC. Amino acids: CATSRDYGYTF.

The chain employs TRBV30 and TRBJ1-4; 7 bases agree with TRBD1. The germline CDR1 and CDR2 sequences are GTSNPN and SVGIG (reference sequence). V was clipped by 6 bases and J by 8 bases; unmatched bases: 9. This CDR3 has 13 amino acids. DNA of the CDR3: TGTGCCTGCCGCACAGGGGCCACAGAAAAACTGTTTTTT. Translating it yields CACRTGATEKLFF.

The V call is TRBV18, the J call TRBJ2-1; the D gene is possibly TRBD1 (6 bases). Per germline, CDR1 KGHSH and CDR2 LQKENI. The CDR3 consists of 14 residues. With 2 bases removed from V and 7 bases from J, the gap between germline ends came to 12 bases. The CDR3 protein is CASSPIRGINEQFF. The CDR3 DNA is TGTGCCAGCTCACCAATAAGGGGGATAAATGAGCAGTTCTTC.

The rearrangement uses TRBV2 and TRBJ2-2, with D perhaps matching TRBD2 (5 bases). The ends were cut back, 2 bases at V and 6 bases at J, with 19 bases in the middle. From germline, CDR1 is SNHLY and CDR2 FYNNEI. The CDR3 extends over 17 amino acids. This CDR3 is CASSESGRSNSPGELFF. Written as DNA, the CDR3 is TGTGCCAGCAGTGAAAGCGGCCGGTCGAACTCACCCGGGGAGCTGTTTTTT.

This clone was seen more than once but under ten times. The V and J genes are TRBV7-2 and TRBJ2-1; a weak D match, TRBD2 (5 bases). Germline V gene lookup returns CDR1 SGHTA and CDR2 FQGNSA. Deletions cut 3 bases from V and 2 bases from J, with 8 bases between. CDR3 size: 14 residues. The CDR3 region has the DNA TGTGCCAGCAGCTTTGAGGGTGCCTACAATGAGCAGTTCTTC. Translated: CASSFEGAYNEQFF.

This clone was found a few times. Within the sample, other DNA sequences also encode this same CDR3. DNA of the CDR3: TGCAGCGTTGGAAATGAAAAACTGTTTTTT. Protein sequence: CSVGNEKLFF. The chain has TRBV29-1 and TRBJ1-4; the D is unclear. Germline V CDR1 and CDR2: SQVTM, ANQGSEA. CDR3 size: 10 residues. The V and J ends lost 4 bases and 5 bases respectively, with 2 bases between them.

The gene calls are TRBV29-1 and TRBJ1-4; 10 bases are shared with TRBD1. The CDR3 has 13 residues. Germline assignment: CDR1 SQVTM and CDR2 ANQGSEA. With V trimmed by 6 bases and J by 6 bases, 4 bases remained unmatched. The CDR3 protein is CSVIGQGDEKLFF. The DNA of the CDR3 is TGCAGCGTGATCGGACAGGGGGATGAAAAACTGTTTTTT.

The sample holds a few counts of this clone. The genes are TRBV29-1 and TRBJ1-1; unclear D gene. Trimming shortened V by 5 bases and J by 5 bases, and 9 bases separated the two germline ends. The CDR3 has 11 amino acids. The germline V gene encodes CDR1 SQVTM and CDR2 ANQGSEA. Here the CDR3 DNA reads TGCAGCGTTTTGACATTGACTGAAGCTTTCTTT. This sequence encodes CSVLTLTEAFF.

The J gene is TRBJ2-7, the V gene TRBV7-9, with D possibly matching TRBD2 (6 bases). In germline, CDR1 is SEHNR, CDR2 FQNEAQ (reference sequence). The CDR3 loop spans 13 amino acids. V lost 3 bases and J lost 6, with 12 bases in between. CDR3 residues: CASSLGTPVEQYF. The CDR3, as DNA: TGTGCCAGCAGCTTGGGGACTCCTGTCGAGCAGTACTTC. The whole variable domain, remainder taken from reference TRBV7-9 and TRBJ2-7, is DTGVSQNPRHKITKRGQNVTFRCDPISEHNRLYWYRQTLGQGPEFLTYFQNEAQLEKSRLLSDRFSAERPKGSFSTLEIQRTEQGDSAMYLCASSLGTPVEQYFGPGTRLTVT.

This clone was observed a handful of times. The V and J genes are TRBV9 and TRBJ2-2; D may correspond to TRBD1 or TRBD2 (6 bases each). Germline V gene lookup returns CDR1 SGDLS and CDR2 YYNGEE. V was clipped by 3 bases and J by 4 bases, with 19 bases between them. The CDR3 contains 17 residues. The chain's CDR3 is CASSAPRGGSGTGELFF. The DNA for the CDR3 is TGTGCCAGCAGCGCACCCAGGGGAGGTAGCGGCACCGGGGAGCTGTTTTTT.